This entry lists 10 T cell receptor beta chains sequenced from one sample in a study of blood T cell repertoires in COVID-19 (dated by TCRdb to about 2020). The library was obtained by the immunoSEQ multiplex PCR assay. In TCRdb, the immuneACCESS table is reduced to in-frame sequences with V and J assigned. These tables do not hold every clone; where another copy was compared, an unresolved V gene accounts for under half, and the others remain unexplained. The sample table records about 160,000 clones; 85% to 95% of these occur just once. 4.5% to 5.5% of the sample belongs to the ten largest clones. The specimen sequenced was peripheral blood. The receptors derive from a woman in her 50s with acute or convalescent COVID-19.

The chain employs TRBV5-6 and TRBJ1-2; 10 nucleotides agree with TRBD1. CDR3 length: 15 residues. V shed 4 bases, J shed 4 bases, and the junction held 7 bases outside the gene matches. Germline values: CDR1 SGHDT, CDR2 YYEEEE. As DNA, the CDR3 is TGTGCCAGCAGCGCTAGACAGGGGGCTGGCTATGGCTACACCTTC. Translating gives CASSARQGAGYGYTF.

This chain uses TRBV5-1 with TRBJ2-5, with 8 bases that match TRBD1. Germline V gene sequence: CDR1 SGHRS, CDR2 YFSETQ. V lost 3 bases and J lost 2; bases outside the gene matches: 9. The CDR3 is 16 amino acids. CDR3: CASSSAGTGAQETQYF. The CDR3 DNA is TGCGCCAGCAGCTCGGCTGGGACAGGCGCGCAAGAGACCCAGTACTTC. The full variable domain, completed using reference TRBV5-1 and TRBJ2-5, is KAGVTQTPRYLIKTRGQQVTLSCSPISGHRSVSWYQQTPGQGLQFLFEYFSETQRNKGNFPGRFSGRQFSNSRSEMNVSTLELGDSALYLCASSSAGTGAQETQYFGPGTRLLVL.

V gene TRBV5-1 combines with J gene TRBJ1-2; 10 bases agree with TRBD1. Germline V gene data show CDR1 as SGHRS and CDR2 as YFSETQ. Trimming cost V 0 bases and J 4 bases; bases outside gene matches: 3. The CDR3 length is 15 residues. CDR3 in amino acids: CASSLGGQGSYGYTF. The CDR3 region has the DNA TGCGCCAGCAGCTTGGGGGGACAGGGGAGCTATGGCTACACCTTC.

The V and J genes are TRBV30 and TRBJ1-3; 7 nucleotides match TRBD1. V lost 7 bases to trimming and J lost 0 bases; unmatched junction nucleotides: 6. Per the germline V gene, CDR1 is GTSNPN and CDR2 is SVGIG (reference sequence). This CDR3 has 14 amino acids. The CDR3, as DNA: TGTGCCTACCAGACAGGGAACTCTGGAAACACCATATATTTT. As protein: CAYQTGNSGNTIYF.

This rearrangement joins TRBV9 to TRBJ2-3; TRBD2 matches 9 bases. Trimming at V came to 4 bases and at J to 4 bases, leaving 10 bases not matched to a gene. Per germline, CDR1 SGDLS and CDR2 YYNGEE. The CDR3 loop spans 16 amino acids. The CDR3 spells CASSLTQRGEADTQYF. The CDR3 bases are TGTGCCAGCAGCCTAACCCAGCGGGGGGAGGCAGATACGCAGTATTTT.

The CDR3 region is CAWSEVLQEDGYTF. The DNA of the CDR3 is TGTGCCTGGAGTGAGGTTCTACAGGAAGATGGCTACACCTTC. This chain links TRBV30 with TRBJ1-2; tentative D call: TRBD1 (5 bases). The CDR3 has 14 amino acids. CDR1 is GTSNPN and CDR2 is SVGIG in the germline V gene (reference sequence). V was cut by 1 base and J by 6 bases, with 15 bases left in between.

This rearrangement joins TRBV7-2 to TRBJ2-2; 8 bases map to TRBD2. The CDR3 totals 15 residues. Trimming cost V 4 bases and J 4 bases; bases outside gene matches: 5. Germline V CDR1 and CDR2: SGHTA, FQGNSA. The CDR3, as DNA: TGTGCCAGCAGCTCTGGACTAGCAGGCACCGGGGAGCTGTTTTTT. Its translation is CASSSGLAGTGELFF. The complete variable domain, with remaining parts taken from reference TRBV7-2 and TRBJ2-2, reads GAGVSQSPSNKVTEKGKDVELRCDPISGHTALYWYRQSLGQGLEFLIYFQGNSAPDKSGLPSDRFSAERTGGSVSTLTIQRTQQEDSAVYLCASSSGLAGTGELFFGEGSRLTVL.

The chain carries TRBV5-1 and TRBJ1-1; a weak D match, TRBD1 (5 bases). The V gene's germline CDR1 is SGHRS and CDR2 YFSETQ. CDR3 length: 14 residues. Trimming stripped 4 bases from V and 4 bases from J, with 14 bases between. The CDR3 DNA is TGCGCCAGCAGCCTTTCAGCCGGGGGCACTGAAGCTTTCTTT. It specifies CASSLSAGGTEAFF.

The chain employs TRBV18 and TRBJ1-2, with 7 bases that match TRBD1. CDR3 length: 16 residues. Trimming at V came to 2 bases and at J to 1 base, leaving 7 bases not matched to a gene. Germline assignment: CDR1 KGHSH and CDR2 LQKENI. CDR3 region: CASSPSRGQINYGYTF. Here the CDR3 DNA reads TGTGCCAGCTCACCAAGCAGGGGACAGATTAACTATGGCTACACCTTC. Full variable domain (rest looked up from reference TRBV18 and TRBJ1-2): NAGVMQNPRHLVRRRGQEARLRCSPMKGHSHVYWYRQLPEEGLKFMVYLQKENIIDESGMPKERFSAEFPKEGPSILRIQQVVRGDSAAYFCASSPSRGQINYGYTFGSGTRLTVV.

The V call is TRBV6-5, the J call TRBJ1-4; 8 bases map to TRBD1. Germline loops: CDR1 MNHEY, CDR2 SVGAGI. V lost 6 bases to trimming and J lost 8 bases; unmatched junction nucleotides: 8. The length of the CDR3 is 14 residues. The CDR3 DNA reads TGTGCCAGCAGCTACGACAGGGGCCGGGAAAAACTGTTTTTT. Its translation: CASSYDRGREKLFF.